These 25 T cell receptor beta chains were all obtained from the same sample, sequenced in a study of blood T cells in healthy people across ages. It was with a sample-barcoded 5' primer and a J-beta primer mix that a second PCR of roughly 7 to 12 cycles was run. In TCRdb, the 5' RACE reads were re-called with MiXCR into one record per CDR3 protein. This repertoire shows hundreds of thousands of distinct CDR3 sequences, roughly 49% found once; its top ten account for around 32%. Sequences were obtained from blood. The origin of the receptors is a woman in her fifties or sixties in good health.

This clonotype was seen a handful of times. The chain has TRBV12-3 or TRBV12-4 and TRBJ1-2; 7 bases match TRBD1. The CDR3 length is 15 residues. V shed 4 bases and J 8 bases; nucleotides not matched to a gene: 13. CDR3 coding DNA: TGTGCCAGCAGTTCCCCCGGACAGGCAGTATACGGCTACACCTTC. Residues: CASSSPGQAVYGYTF.

This clonotype has a handful of counts. The rearrangement uses TRBV20-1 and TRBJ2-1; no firm D call. The CDR3 contains 10 residues. Germline values: CDR1 DFQATT, CDR2 SNEGSKA (reference sequence). The CDR3 sequence: CSTWHNEQFF. The CDR3 DNA reads TGCAGCACGTGGCACAATGAGCAGTTCTTC.

This rearrangement joins TRBV12-3 or TRBV12-4 to TRBJ2-3, with 7 positions matching TRBD2. The CDR3 runs 14 residues. The junction had 7 bases not matched to a gene; V was cut back by 8 bases and J by 2 bases. CDR3 residues: CASRPGGYTDTQYF. The CDR3 bases are TGTGCCAGCCGACCGGGGGGATACACAGATACGCAGTATTTT.

This clonotype has only a few counts. The genes are TRBV7-2 and TRBJ2-7; a possible D gene is TRBD2 (5 bases). Trimming shortened V by 5 bases and J by 2 bases, and 13 bases separated the two germline ends. Germline V lookup: CDR1 SGHTA, CDR2 FQGNSA. The CDR3 is made up of 14 amino acids. The DNA of the CDR3 is TGTGCCAGCAGCGTGGGCCAGACTACCTACGAGCAGTACTTC. It is translated as CASSVGQTTYEQYF.

This sequence joins TRBV21-1 and TRBJ2-2; the table's D call of TRBD1 was not tested on the DNA. TRBV21-1 has pseudogene status. The CDR3 extends over 16 amino acids. The CDR3 protein is CASTYGGQPFTRELFF. CDR3 in DNA: TGTGCCAGCACCTACGGGGGCCAGCCCTTCACCCGGGAGCTGTTTTTT.

The rearrangement links TRBV7-9 to TRBJ2-7; D gene uncertain. The V end was cut by 3 bases, the J end by 4 bases, with 13 bases between. This CDR3 contains 14 residues. Per germline, CDR1 SEHNR and CDR2 FQNEAQ (reference sequence). CDR3 amino acids: CASSFPGPPYEQYF. CDR3 nucleotide sequence: TGTGCCAGCAGCTTTCCCGGACCACCTTACGAGCAGTACTTC.

V usage is TRBV12-3 or TRBV12-4 and J usage is TRBJ2-7; 9 bases are shared with TRBD1. The CDR3 totals 14 residues. After removal of 5 bases from V and 5 bases from J, the junction contained 7 bases not matched to a gene. This chain's CDR3 is CASSPGTGFHEQYF. DNA of the CDR3: TGTGCCAGCAGTCCCGGGACAGGGTTTCACGAGCAGTACTTC.

The chain couples TRBV7-2 to TRBJ2-7; D call uncertain. Per the germline V gene, CDR1 is SGHTA and CDR2 is FQGNSA. Trimming removed 5 bases from V and 0 bases from J, with 14 bases in between. CDR3 length: 15 amino acids. The CDR3 sequence: CASSRGRWVSYEQYF. The CDR3 DNA follows: TGTGCCAGCAGCCGAGGCCGGTGGGTCTCCTACGAGCAGTACTTC.

The rearrangement links TRBV2 to TRBJ1-1; D possibly corresponds to TRBD1 (6 bases). CDR3 length: 17 amino acids. With 4 bases removed from V and 5 bases from J, the gap between germline ends came to 23 bases. Per the germline V gene, CDR1 is SNHLY and CDR2 is FYNNEI. CDR3 region: CASSGGARRGSGTEAFF. In DNA form, the CDR3 reads TGTGCCAGCAGTGGGGGGGCGAGGAGGGGATCGGGAACTGAAGCTTTCTTT.

V gene TRBV27 combines with J gene TRBJ2-4, with D perhaps being TRBD1 or TRBD2 (5 bases each). The J call is uncertain, as TRBJ2-7 better fits the DNA end. The CDR3 loop spans 17 amino acids. In germline, CDR1 is MNHEY, CDR2 SMNVEV (reference sequence). The CDR3 reads CASSSSGQGPSSYEQYF. In DNA form, the CDR3 reads TGTGCCAGCAGTTCCTCCGGCCAGGGACCAAGCTCCTACGAGCAGTACTTC.

V usage is TRBV7-2 and J usage is TRBJ2-7, with 7 bases matching TRBD2. After removal of 0 bases from V and 2 bases from J, the junction contained 4 bases not matched to a gene. Germline-derived CDR1 and CDR2 are SGHTA and FQGNSA. This CDR3 has 15 amino acids. CDR3 DNA: TGTGCCAGCAGCTTAGCTAGCGGGTCCGCCTACGAGCAGTACTTC. This codes for CASSLASGSAYEQYF.

V gene TRBV6-2 or TRBV6-3 combines with J gene TRBJ2-1, with a possible D match to TRBD2 (6 bases). Germline lookup yields CDR1 MNHEY and CDR2 SVGEGT. Deletions cut 7 bases from V and 0 bases from J, with 31 bases between. The CDR3 extends over 21 amino acids. The CDR3 bases are TGTGCCAGCATCCTAACCTTCTCTATCGGAGGGGCCTTGAGCTCCTACAATGAGCAGTTCTTC. This encodes CASILTFSIGGALSSYNEQFF.

In nucleotides, the CDR3 is TGTGCCATCAGTGAGTCAGGGGGGGTAACTGAAGCTTTCTTT. The encoded protein is CAISESGGVTEAFF. This chain connects TRBV10-3 to TRBJ1-1; TRBD1 might be the D (6 bases). V lost 0 bases, J lost 5 bases, and 10 bases lay in between. The germline CDR1 and CDR2 sequences are ENHRY and SYGVKD. CDR3 length equals 14 residues.

The genes are TRBV7-2 and TRBJ2-7; 14 nucleotides line up with TRBD2. V lost 5 bases and J lost 3; bases outside the gene matches: 6. Germline V gives CDR1 SGHTA, CDR2 FQGNSA. This CDR3 contains 16 residues. CDR3 nucleotide sequence: TGTGCCAGCAGCGGGGGACTAGCGGGAGCAGGCTACGAGCAGTACTTC. It translates to CASSGGLAGAGYEQYF.

Note on this clonotype: One end of the junction does not line up with germline, which may come from a read error. This chain uses TRBV7-8 with TRBJ2-7; D might be TRBD1 (6 bases). The CDR3 sequence is 14 residues long. Germline-derived CDR1 and CDR2 are SGHVS and FQNEAQ. CDR3 in amino acids: CVSSVEGTLSEQYF. DNA of the CDR3: TGTGTCAGCAGCGTAGAAGGGACATTAAGCGAGCAGTACTTC.

This clonotype was recorded a few times. V usage is TRBV14 and J usage is TRBJ2-1; 9 positions agree with TRBD2. CDR3 length: 16 residues. CDR1 and CDR2 (germline): SGHDN, FVKESK. Trimming took 2 bases from V and 6 from J; bases not matched to a gene: 8. The CDR3 DNA reads TGTGCCAGCAGCCAATTAGCGGGAGCTAAGAGCAATGAGCAGTTCTTC. It is translated as CASSQLAGAKSNEQFF.

This chain joins TRBV7-9 and TRBJ1-2; the D gene is possibly TRBD1 (5 bases). The V gene's germline CDR1 is SEHNR and CDR2 FQNEAQ (reference sequence). The CDR3 runs to 14 residues. Deletions cut 1 base from V and 1 base from J, with 7 bases between. CDR3 bases: TGTGCCAGCAGCTTAGACAGGCTTAACTATGGCTACACCTTC. It encodes CASSLDRLNYGYTF.

J is TRBJ1-5 and V is TRBV20-1; 10 bases line up with TRBD1. Germline V lookup: CDR1 DFQATT, CDR2 SNEGSKA (reference sequence). This CDR3 is 15 amino acids long. Trimming at V came to 3 bases and at J to 3 bases, leaving 5 bases not matched to a gene. DNA of the CDR3: TGCAGTGCTAGGACAGGGGGCGCCCCCAATCAGCCCCAGCATTTT. This codes for CSARTGGAPNQPQHF.

The genes are TRBV20-1 and TRBJ2-5; the match to TRBD1 covers 7 bases. The V and J ends lost 6 bases and 11 bases, in that order; junction bases with no gene match: 18. Germline assignment: CDR1 DFQATT and CDR2 SNEGSKA (reference sequence). CDR3 size: 14 residues. This CDR3 is CSAVTRTGFDEQYF. The CDR3 DNA follows: TGCAGTGCCGTAACCCGGACAGGTTTTGATGAGCAGTACTTC.

CDR3 in DNA: TGTGCCAGCAGAGTGACAGATGGTGAGCAGTACTTC. Residues: CASRVTDGEQYF. The gene calls are TRBV28 and TRBJ2-5; D might be TRBD1 (5 bases). The CDR3 length is 12 residues. Per the germline V gene, CDR1 is MDHEN and CDR2 is SYDVKM. V lost 6 bases and J lost 11, with 16 bases in between.

This clonotype turned up a few times. The CDR3 DNA sequence: TGTGCCTGGAGTCGGGACTTTTCCTACGAGCAGTACTTC. This gives the protein CAWSRDFSYEQYF. The gene calls are TRBV30 and TRBJ2-7; D is perhaps TRBD2 (6 bases). Germline CDR1 is GTSNPN and CDR2 is SVGIG (reference sequence). The ends were cut back, 2 bases at V and 1 base at J, with 9 bases in the middle. CDR3 length: 13 amino acids.

This clonotype was recorded many times. V usage is TRBV6-2 or TRBV6-3 and J usage is TRBJ2-1; 7 nucleotides match TRBD2. The CDR3 spans 17 residues. Trimming cost V 6 bases and J 5 bases; bases outside gene matches: 16. Germline V gene lookup returns CDR1 MNHEY and CDR2 SVGEGT. The CDR3 spells CASSPFVGGRGHNEQFF. CDR3 coding DNA: TGTGCCAGCAGCCCGTTCGTCGGAGGGAGGGGACACAATGAGCAGTTCTTC.

The chain links TRBV7-9 to TRBJ2-1; a weak D match, TRBD1 (6 bases). CDR1 and CDR2 from the germline V gene are SEHNR and FQNEAQ (reference sequence). Trimming cost V 3 bases and J 9 bases, with 15 bases left between them. This CDR3 spans 14 amino acids. CDR3 region: CASSFQGIISEQFF. DNA for the CDR3: TGTGCCAGCAGCTTTCAGGGGATCATAAGTGAGCAGTTCTTC.

In its sample, this clonotype was seen many times. V is TRBV24-1 and J is TRBJ2-1; perhaps TRBD2 as D (6 bases). CDR1 and CDR2 (germline): KGHDR, SFDVKD. The CDR3 has 16 amino acids. Trimming took off 2 bases at V and 4 bases at J, with 14 bases between the two ends. This chain's CDR3 is CATSDSWGGNYNEQFF. The CDR3 DNA follows: TGTGCCACCAGTGATTCGTGGGGCGGGAATTACAATGAGCAGTTCTTC.

The V call is TRBV20-1, the J call TRBJ2-7; TRBD2 aligns across 12 bases. The CDR3 extends over 15 amino acids. J gave up 2 bases and V 5 bases, and 7 bases lay outside the gene matches. Germline CDR1 reads DFQATT; CDR2 reads SNEGSKA (reference sequence). DNA of the CDR3: TGCAGTGCTCAATCTAGCGGGAGGGCTGCCTACGAGCAGTACTTC. Protein product: CSAQSSGRAAYEQYF.